A selection of T cell receptor beta chains follows, all from one sample in a study of cytomegalovirus exposure and HLA in healthy donors. Clones were sequenced by immunoSEQ multiplex PCR, and TCRdb holds only the in-frame ones, with some missing. The repertoire has roughly 190,000 clones, over 65% of them found once; the top ten carry approximately 1.8%. Sequenced: PBMCs. The receptors derive from a woman in her 30s in good health and CMV-seronegative. Both conserved end residues are part of each CDR3. The D gene is left open where the match is weak. The listing skips clone size in some rows; elsewhere it reads once, few, many or a size class.

CDR3	DNA	size	D	V	J
CASSATQNSPLHF	TGTGCCAGCAGCGCCACACAAAATTCACCCCTCCACTTT	.	.	TRBV7-3	TRBJ1-6
CASSPAYQETQYF	TGTGCCAGCAGTCCCGCGTACCAAGAGACCCAGTACTTC	.	.	TRBV27	TRBJ2-5
CASSFRESSYEQYF	TGTGCCAGCAGCTTTCGGGAGAGCTCCTACGAGCAGTACTTC	.	.	TRBV7-9	TRBJ2-7
CASSLDRGRGTEAFF	TGCGCCAGCAGCTTGGACAGGGGGAGGGGCACTGAAGCTTTCTTT	.	TRBD1	TRBV5-1	TRBJ1-1
CASARTGLNTGELFF	TGCGCCAGCGCGCGCACAGGGTTGAACACCGGGGAGCTGTTTTTT	.	.	TRBV10-2	TRBJ2-2
CASSQGQGGFQPQHF	TGTGCCAGCAGCCAAGGCCAGGGTGGGTTTCAGCCCCAGCATTTT	.	.	TRBV4-2	TRBJ1-5
CASSLATISGEQYF	TGTGCCAGCAGTTTAGCAACGATTTCGGGAGAGCAGTACTTC	.	.	TRBV27	TRBJ2-7
CASSLYGVNTEAFF	TGTGCCAGCAGCTTGTACGGGGTGAACACTGAAGCTTTCTTT	.	.	TRBV5-6	TRBJ1-1
CASREDFYGYTF	TGTGCCAGCAGGGAGGATTTCTATGGCTACACCTTC	.	.	TRBV25-1	TRBJ1-2
CASSAGQGYPDTQYF	TGCGCCAGCAGCGCCGGACAGGGGTATCCAGATACGCAGTATTTT	.	TRBD1	TRBV5-1	TRBJ2-3
CASSTRPTTDTQYF	TGTGCCAGCAGCACCCGCCCCACAACAGATACGCAGTATTTT	.	.	TRBV7-9	TRBJ2-3
CASSRTGTGAAETQYF	TGTGCCAGTAGTCGTACCGGGACAGGGGCTGCAGAGACCCAGTACTTC	once	TRBD1	TRBV19	TRBJ2-5
CASSVESGRESYEQYF	TGTGCCAGCAGCGTAGAAAGCGGGAGAGAGTCCTACGAGCAGTACTTC	.	TRBD2	TRBV9	TRBJ2-7
CASSFGTEYGYTF	TGTGCCAGCAGTTTCGGGACAGAGTATGGCTACACCTTC	once	TRBD1	TRBV27	TRBJ1-2
CASSSPDRATNGKLFF	TGTGCCAGCAGTAGCCCAGACAGGGCTACTAATGGAAAACTGTTTTTT	.	TRBD1	TRBV28	TRBJ1-4
CASSPRGTAYEQYF	TGTGCCAGCAGCCCGAGGGGGACAGCTTACGAGCAGTACTTC	.	TRBD1	TRBV9	TRBJ2-7
CASSIKLNNEQFF	TGTGCCAGTAGTATCAAACTAAACAATGAGCAGTTCTTC	.	.	TRBV19	TRBJ2-1
CASSWGLGGTDTQYF	TGCGCCAGCAGCTGGGGACTCGGTGGCACAGATACGCAGTATTTT	.	.	TRBV5-1	TRBJ2-3
CASSLDRTVSYNEQFF	TGTGCCAGCAGCTTGGATAGGACTGTCTCGTACAATGAGCAGTTCTTC	.	.	TRBV5-4	TRBJ2-1